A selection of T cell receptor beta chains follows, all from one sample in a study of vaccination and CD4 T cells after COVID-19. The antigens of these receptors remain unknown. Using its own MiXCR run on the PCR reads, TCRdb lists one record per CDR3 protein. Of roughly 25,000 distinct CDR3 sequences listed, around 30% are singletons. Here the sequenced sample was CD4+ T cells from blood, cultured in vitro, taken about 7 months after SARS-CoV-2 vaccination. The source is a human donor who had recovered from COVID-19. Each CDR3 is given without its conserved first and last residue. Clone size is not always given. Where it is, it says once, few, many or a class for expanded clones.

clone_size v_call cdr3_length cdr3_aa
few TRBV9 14 ASSGGRLAGSETQY
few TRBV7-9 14 ASSQQGLSRYNEQF
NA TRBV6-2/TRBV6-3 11 ASSYRGQNEQY
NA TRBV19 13 ASRSRNSKNTEAF
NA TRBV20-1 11 SAGGGVYNEQF
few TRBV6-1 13 ASSVGTSDINEQF
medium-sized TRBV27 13 ASRVQGASNQPQH
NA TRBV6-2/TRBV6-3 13 ASRVAGLGDNEQS
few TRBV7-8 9 ASSLVGEQF
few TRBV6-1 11 ASSELGNQPQH
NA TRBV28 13 ASSLGGGLADTQY
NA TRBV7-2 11 ASSLARDFEAF
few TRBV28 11 ASRANRQNGYT